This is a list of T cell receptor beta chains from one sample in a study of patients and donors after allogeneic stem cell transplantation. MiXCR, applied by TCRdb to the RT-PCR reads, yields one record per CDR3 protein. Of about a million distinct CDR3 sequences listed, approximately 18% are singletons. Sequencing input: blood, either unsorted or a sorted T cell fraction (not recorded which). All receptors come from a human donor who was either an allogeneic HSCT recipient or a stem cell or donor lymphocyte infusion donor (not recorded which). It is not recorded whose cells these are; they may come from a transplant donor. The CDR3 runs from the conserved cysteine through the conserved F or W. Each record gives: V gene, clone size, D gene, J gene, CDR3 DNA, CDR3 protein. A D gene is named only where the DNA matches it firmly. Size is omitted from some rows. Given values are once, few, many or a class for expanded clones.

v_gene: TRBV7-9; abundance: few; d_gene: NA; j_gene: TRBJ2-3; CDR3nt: TGTGCCAGCAACCTTGGGACGGCTGTCACAGATACGCAGTATTTT; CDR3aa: CASNLGTAVTDTQYF
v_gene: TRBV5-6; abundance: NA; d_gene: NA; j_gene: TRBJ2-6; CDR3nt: TGTGCCAGCAACAGGGCGTCTGGGGCCAACGTCCTGACTTTC; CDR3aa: CASNRASGANVLTF
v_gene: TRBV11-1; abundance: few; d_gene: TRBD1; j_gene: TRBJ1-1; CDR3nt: TGTGCCAGCAGCTTAGCTGGGACAGGGCGATACACTGAAGCTTTCTTT; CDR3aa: CASSLAGTGRYTEAFF
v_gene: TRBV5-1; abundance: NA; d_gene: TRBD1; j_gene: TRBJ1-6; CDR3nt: TGCGCCAGCAGCAGTGACAGGGGTTCACCCCTCCACTTT; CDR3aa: CASSSDRGSPLHF
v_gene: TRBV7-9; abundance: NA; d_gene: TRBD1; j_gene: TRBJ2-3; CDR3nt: TGTGCCAGCAGTCGAATGGGGCGGGGACAGGGACCAGATACGCAGTATTTT; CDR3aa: CASSRMGRGQGPDTQYF
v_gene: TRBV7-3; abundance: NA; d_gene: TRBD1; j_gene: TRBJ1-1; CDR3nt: TGTGCCAGCAGCCCGCAGGGGGCGCGGACTGAAGCTTTCTTT; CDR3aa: CASSPQGARTEAFF
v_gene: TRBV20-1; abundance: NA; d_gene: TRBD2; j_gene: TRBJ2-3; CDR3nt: TGCAGTGCTAGAGATCACGAGGAGCGGGGGAGGACAGATACGCAGTATTTT; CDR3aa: CSARDHEERGRTDTQYF
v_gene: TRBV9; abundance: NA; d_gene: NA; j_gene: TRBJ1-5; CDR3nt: TGTGCCAGCAGCCACACCGCTGAACCGATAGGGCCCCAGCATTTT; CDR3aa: CASSHTAEPIGPQHF
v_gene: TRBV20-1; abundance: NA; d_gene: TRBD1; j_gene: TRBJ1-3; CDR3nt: TGCAGTGCTAGAGTGGGACAGCTTGGAAACACCATATATTTT; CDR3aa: CSARVGQLGNTIYF
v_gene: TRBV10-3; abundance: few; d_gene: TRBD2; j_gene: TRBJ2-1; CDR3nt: TGTGCCATCAGTGATTATAGCGGGAGCTCGAATGAGCAGTTCTTC; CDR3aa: CAISDYSGSSNEQFF
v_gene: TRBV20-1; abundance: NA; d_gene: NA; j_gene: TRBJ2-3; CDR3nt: TGCAGTGCTAGCGGGACCCGAGGCCCAGATACGCAGTATTTT; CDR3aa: CSASGTRGPDTQYF
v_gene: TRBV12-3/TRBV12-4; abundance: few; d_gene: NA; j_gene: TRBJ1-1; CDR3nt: TGTGCCAGCAGTTTAGTTGCAGCTGAAGCTTTCTTT; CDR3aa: CASSLVAAEAFF
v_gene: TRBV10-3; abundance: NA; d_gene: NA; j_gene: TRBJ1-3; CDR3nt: TGTGCCATCTTGGGGGGCTCTGGAAACACCATATATTTT; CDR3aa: CAILGGSGNTIYF
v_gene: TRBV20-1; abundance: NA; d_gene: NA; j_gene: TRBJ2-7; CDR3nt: TGCAGTGCTAGACGCAGGGGCGCTTCCTACGAGCAGTACTTC; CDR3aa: CSARRRGASYEQYF
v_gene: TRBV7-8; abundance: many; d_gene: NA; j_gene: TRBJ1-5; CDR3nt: TGTGCCAGCAGCGAAACGGGGAATCAGCCCCAGCATTTT; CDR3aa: CASSETGNQPQHF
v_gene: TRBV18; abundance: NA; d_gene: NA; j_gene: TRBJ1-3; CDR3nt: TGTGCCAGCTCAACGACTCTCGCGGGGGGTCGAAACACCATATATTTT; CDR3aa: CASSTTLAGGRNTIYF
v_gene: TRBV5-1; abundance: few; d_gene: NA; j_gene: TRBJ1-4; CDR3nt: TGCGCCAGCCGCAACCCTGGGGCGTCCACTAATGAAAAACTGTTTTTT; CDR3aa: CASRNPGASTNEKLFF
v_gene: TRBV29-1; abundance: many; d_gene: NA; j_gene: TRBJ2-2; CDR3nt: TGCAGCGTTGGATCTGCGGACACCGGGGAGCTGTTTTTT; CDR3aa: CSVGSADTGELFF
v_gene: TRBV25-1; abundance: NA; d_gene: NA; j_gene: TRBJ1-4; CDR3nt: TGTGCCAGCAATCGACCATTCTTGGGATCGACTAATGAAAAACTGTTTTTT; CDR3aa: CASNRPFLGSTNEKLFF
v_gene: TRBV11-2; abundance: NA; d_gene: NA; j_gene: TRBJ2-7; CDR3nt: TGTGCCAGCAGCTTAAGTTTATGGTACGAGCAGTACTTC; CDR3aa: CASSLSLWYEQYF
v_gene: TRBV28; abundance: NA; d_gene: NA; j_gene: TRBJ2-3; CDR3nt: TGTGCCAGCAGTCCCGACTGGGTTCCCACAGATACGCAGTATTTT; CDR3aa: CASSPDWVPTDTQYF
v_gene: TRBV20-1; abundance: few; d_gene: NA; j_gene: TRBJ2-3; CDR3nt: TGCAGTGCTAGGAAATACCCCACAACAGATACGCAGTATTTT; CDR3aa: CSARKYPTTDTQYF
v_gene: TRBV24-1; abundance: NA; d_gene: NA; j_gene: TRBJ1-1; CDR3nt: TGTGCCACCCAGAGAGGGTTCGGCACTGAAGCTTTCTTT; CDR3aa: CATQRGFGTEAFF
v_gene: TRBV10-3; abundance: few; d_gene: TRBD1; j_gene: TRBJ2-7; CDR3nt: TGTGCCATCAGTGAAGTGGACAGGGTACCCTACGAGCAGTACTTC; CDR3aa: CAISEVDRVPYEQYF
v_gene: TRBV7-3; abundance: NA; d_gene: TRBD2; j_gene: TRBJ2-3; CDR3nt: TGTGCCAGCAGATATCGGGGGGATATCACAGATACGCAGTATTTT; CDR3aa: CASRYRGDITDTQYF
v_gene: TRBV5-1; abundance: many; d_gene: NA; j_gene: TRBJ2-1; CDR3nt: TGCGCCAGCAGCTTGCCGGGGAGCAACTACAATGAGCAGTTCTTC; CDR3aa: CASSLPGSNYNEQFF
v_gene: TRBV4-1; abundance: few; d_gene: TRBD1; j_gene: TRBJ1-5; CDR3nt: TGCGCCAGCAGCCACGAGAGGGGGCGCGGAGGAAATCAGCCCCAGCATTTT; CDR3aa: CASSHERGRGGNQPQHF
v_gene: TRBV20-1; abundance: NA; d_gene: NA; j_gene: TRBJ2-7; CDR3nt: TGCAGTGCTAGAGCGTCGGGTTACGAGCAGTACTTC; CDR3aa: CSARASGYEQYF
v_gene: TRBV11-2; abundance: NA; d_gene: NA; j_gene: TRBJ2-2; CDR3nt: TGTGCCAGCAGCTTAGGGAGGGGCCCGAACACCGGGGAGCTGTTTTTT; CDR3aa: CASSLGRGPNTGELFF
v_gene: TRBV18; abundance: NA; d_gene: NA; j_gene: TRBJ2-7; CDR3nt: TGTGCCAGCTCACCACTGGTGTCAGGGGACAACGAGCAGTACTTC; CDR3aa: CASSPLVSGDNEQYF
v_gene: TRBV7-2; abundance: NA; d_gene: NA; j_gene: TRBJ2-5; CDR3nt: TGTGCCAGCAGGATATGGGGGCGGCTTCAAGAGACCCAGTACTTC; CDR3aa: CASRIWGRLQETQYF
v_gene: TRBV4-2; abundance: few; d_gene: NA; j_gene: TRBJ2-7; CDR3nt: TGTGCCAGCAGCCGAGAAGACGGGAGTACCAGGGACGAGCAGTACTTC; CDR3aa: CASSREDGSTRDEQYF
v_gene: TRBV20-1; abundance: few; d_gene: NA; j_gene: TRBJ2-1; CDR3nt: TGCAGTGCTAGAGTCTTTACGGGACACAATGAGCAGTTCTTC; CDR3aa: CSARVFTGHNEQFF
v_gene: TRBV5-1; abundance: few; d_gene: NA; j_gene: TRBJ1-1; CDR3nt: TGCGCATCGGAGGGGGACGACACTGAAGCTTTCTTT; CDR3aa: CASEGDDTEAFF
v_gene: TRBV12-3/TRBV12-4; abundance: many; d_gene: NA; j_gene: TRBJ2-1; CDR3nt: TGTGCCAGCAGTTCCCATCTACAATGGGGGAACTACAATGAGCAGTTCTTC; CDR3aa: CASSSHLQWGNYNEQFF
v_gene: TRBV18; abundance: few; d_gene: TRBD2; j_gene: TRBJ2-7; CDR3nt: TGTGCCAGCTCAAAGCAGCGGGAACTGACTCGGGAGCAGTACTTC; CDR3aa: CASSKQRELTREQYF
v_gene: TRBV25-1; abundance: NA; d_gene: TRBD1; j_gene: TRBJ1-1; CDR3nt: TGTGCCAGCAGCCGGGACAGGGGGGGAGCTGAAGCTTTCTTT; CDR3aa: CASSRDRGGAEAFF
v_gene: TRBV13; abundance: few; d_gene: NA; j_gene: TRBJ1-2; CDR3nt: TGTGCCAGCAGCTTAGGGAGTCGGGGTCATGGCTACACCTTC; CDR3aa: CASSLGSRGHGYTF
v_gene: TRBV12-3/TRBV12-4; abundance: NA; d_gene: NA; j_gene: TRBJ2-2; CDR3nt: TGTGCCAGCGCTGAGGGAGCCGGGGAGCTGTTTTTT; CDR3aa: CASAEGAGELFF
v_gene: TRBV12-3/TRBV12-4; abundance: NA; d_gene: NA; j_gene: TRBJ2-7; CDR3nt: TGTGCCAGCAGTCCCACGGGCCCCTTCTACGAGCAGTACTTC; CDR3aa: CASSPTGPFYEQYF